This T cell receptor (beta chain) was captured by sequencing in a study of blood T cells in healthy people across ages. Whole-study results and caveats: The recorded TCR beta diversity per million T cells decreased in a roughly linear manner with age. Both naive CD4+ cell counts and diversity were greater in long-lived donors than in aged donors.

The CDR3 length is 12 residues. Trimming stripped 6 bases from V and 6 bases from J, with 11 bases between. This clonotype showed up just a few times. The antigen is not known. Donors gave roughly 10 milliliters of peripheral blood apiece. The use of a sample-barcoded 5' primer and a J-beta primer mix characterized a second PCR of about 7 to 12 cycles. Every sample gave at least 2.5 million paired-end reads containing CDR3. TCRdb re-called the 5' RACE reads through MiXCR, storing one row per CDR3 protein. The data contain about 1.7 million distinct CDR3 sequences, roughly 30% of them singletons. This TCR derives from a young woman in good health. The rearrangement joins TRBV12-3 or TRBV12-4 to TRBJ1-2; D not certain. Sample: blood. DNA for the CDR3: TGTGCCAGCAGCTCTCAGAGTGATGGCTACACCTTC. Translating gives CASSSQSDGYTF.